The entry below gives a single T cell receptor (beta chain) sequence along with its context. These data come from a study of blood T cell repertoires in COVID-19. Clones were sequenced by immunoSEQ multiplex PCR, and TCRdb holds only the in-frame ones, with some missing. The table lists approximately 300,000 clones, around 92% of them singletons. V was pared by 1 base and J by 1 base, with 5 bases between. CDR1 and CDR2 (germline): MNHEY, SMNVEV (reference sequence). CDR3 length equals 15 residues. V is TRBV27 and J is TRBJ2-6; D is unresolved. The receptor was isolated from a woman in her 30s who had recovered from COVID-19. The source material was PBMCs or T cells enriched from blood (not recorded which). CDR3 protein: CASSLFQSGANVLTF. The CDR3 nucleotides read TGTGCCAGCAGTTTATTCCAGTCTGGGGCCAACGTCCTGACTTTC.